This T cell receptor beta chain came from a study of blood T cell repertoires in COVID-19. Study overall: Samples representing acute and convalescent COVID-19 were sourced from the United States, Italy and Spain.

The assay was immunoSEQ multiplex PCR, and TCRdb's table has in-frame clones only and misses some. The sample has 300,000 to 450,000 clones; more than 75% are singletons. The sequenced sample consisted of peripheral blood. This TCR derives from a human donor in a cohort sampled during active COVID-19.

As DNA, the CDR3 is TGTGCCAGCACCCCGGACAGGCTAGAGTCCAATGAGCAGTTCTTC. Its protein is CASTPDRLESNEQFF. V and J are TRBV11-2 and TRBJ2-1; 7 nucleotides line up with TRBD1. After removal of 7 bases from V and 6 bases from J, the junction contained 12 bases not matched to a gene. The CDR3 has 15 amino acids. The germline V gene has CDR1 SGHAT and CDR2 FQNNGV.